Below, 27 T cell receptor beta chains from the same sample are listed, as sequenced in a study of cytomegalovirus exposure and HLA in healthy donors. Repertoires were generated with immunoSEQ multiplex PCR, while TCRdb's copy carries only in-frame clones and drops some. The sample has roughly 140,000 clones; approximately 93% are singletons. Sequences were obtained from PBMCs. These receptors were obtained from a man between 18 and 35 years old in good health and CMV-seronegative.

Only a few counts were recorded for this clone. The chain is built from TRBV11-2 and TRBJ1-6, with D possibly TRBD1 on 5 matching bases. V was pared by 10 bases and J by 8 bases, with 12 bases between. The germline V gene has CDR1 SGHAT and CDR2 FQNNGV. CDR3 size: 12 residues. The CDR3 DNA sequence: TGTGCCACACAGGAAGGTGATTCACCCCTCCACTTT. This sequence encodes CATQEGDSPLHF.

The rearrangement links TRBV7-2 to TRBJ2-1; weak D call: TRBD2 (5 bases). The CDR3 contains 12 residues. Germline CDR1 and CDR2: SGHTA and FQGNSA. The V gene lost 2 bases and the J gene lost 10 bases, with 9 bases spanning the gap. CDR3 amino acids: CASSLYPGEQFF. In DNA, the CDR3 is TGTGCCAGCAGCTTATATCCGGGGGAGCAGTTCTTC.

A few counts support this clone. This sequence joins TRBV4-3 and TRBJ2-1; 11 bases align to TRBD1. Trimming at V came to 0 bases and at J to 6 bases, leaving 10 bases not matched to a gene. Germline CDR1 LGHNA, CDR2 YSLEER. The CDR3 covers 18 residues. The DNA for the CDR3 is TGCGCCAGCAGCCAAGAATACCGCGGGGGGACAGGGGGCAATGAGCAGTTCTTC. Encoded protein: CASSQEYRGGTGGNEQFF.

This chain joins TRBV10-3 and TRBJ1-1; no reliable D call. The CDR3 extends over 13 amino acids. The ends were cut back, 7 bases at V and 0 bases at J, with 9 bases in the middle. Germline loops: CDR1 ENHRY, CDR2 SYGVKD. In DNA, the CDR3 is TGTGCCATCACTGACACTATGAACACTGAAGCTTTCTTT. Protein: CAITDTMNTEAFF.

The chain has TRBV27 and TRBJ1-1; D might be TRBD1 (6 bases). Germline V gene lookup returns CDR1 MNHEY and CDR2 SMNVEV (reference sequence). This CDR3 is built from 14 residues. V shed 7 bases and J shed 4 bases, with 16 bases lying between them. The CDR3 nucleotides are TGTGCCAGCACCCCGGACAGCTATTCCACTGAAGCTTTCTTT. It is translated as CASTPDSYSTEAFF.

The CDR3: CASSLISMGTDTQYF. CDR3 sequence (DNA): TGTGCCAGCAGCTTGATTAGCATGGGCACAGATACGCAGTATTTT. The chain carries TRBV7-8 and TRBJ2-3; D not resolved. V lost 3 bases and J lost 1, with 11 bases in between. The CDR3 has 15 residues. Germline-derived CDR1 and CDR2 are SGHVS and FQNEAQ.

The CDR3 sequence: CASSLRQGSYSNQPQHF. The CDR3 nucleotides read TGTGCCAGCAGCTTGAGGCAGGGGTCCTATAGCAATCAGCCCCAGCATTTT. V is TRBV5-6 and J is TRBJ1-5; a possible D gene is TRBD1 (6 bases). V dropped 1 base and J dropped 0 bases, with 14 bases sitting between them. This CDR3 spans 17 amino acids. The germline CDR1 and CDR2 sequences are SGHDT and YYEEEE.

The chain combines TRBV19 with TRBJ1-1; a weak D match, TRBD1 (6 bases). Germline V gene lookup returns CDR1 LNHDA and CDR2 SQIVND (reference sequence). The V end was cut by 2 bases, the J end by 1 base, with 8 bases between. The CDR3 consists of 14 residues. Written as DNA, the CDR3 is TGTGCCAGTAGTATACAGGGGAGGAACACTGAAGCTTTCTTT. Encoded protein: CASSIQGRNTEAFF.

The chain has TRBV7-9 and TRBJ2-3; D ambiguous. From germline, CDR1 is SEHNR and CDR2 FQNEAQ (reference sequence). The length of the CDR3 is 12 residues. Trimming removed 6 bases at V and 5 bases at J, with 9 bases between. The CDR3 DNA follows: TGTGCCAGCAGACCGAACATAGATACGCAGTATTTT. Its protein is CASRPNIDTQYF.

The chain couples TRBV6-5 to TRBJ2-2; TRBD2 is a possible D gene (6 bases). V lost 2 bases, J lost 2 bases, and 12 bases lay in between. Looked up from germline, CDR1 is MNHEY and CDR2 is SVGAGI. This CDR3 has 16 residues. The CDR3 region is CASSYGRGSNTGELFF. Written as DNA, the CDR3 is TGTGCCAGCAGTTACGGTCGGGGGTCCAACACCGGGGAGCTGTTTTTT.

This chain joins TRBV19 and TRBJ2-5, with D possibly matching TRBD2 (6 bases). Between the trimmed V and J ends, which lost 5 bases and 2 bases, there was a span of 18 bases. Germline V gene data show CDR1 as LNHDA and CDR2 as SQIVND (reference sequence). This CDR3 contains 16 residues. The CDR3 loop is CASSPRGSLGQETQYF. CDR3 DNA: TGTGCCAGTAGTCCGCGGGGTAGCTTGGGGCAAGAGACCCAGTACTTC.

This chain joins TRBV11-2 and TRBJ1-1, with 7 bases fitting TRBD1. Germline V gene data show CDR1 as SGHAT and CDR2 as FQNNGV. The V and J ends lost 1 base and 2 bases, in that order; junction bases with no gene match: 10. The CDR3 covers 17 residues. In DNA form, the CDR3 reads TGTGCCAGCAGCTTAGGGGTGACAGGGTCGGGAAACACTGAAGCTTTCTTT. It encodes CASSLGVTGSGNTEAFF.

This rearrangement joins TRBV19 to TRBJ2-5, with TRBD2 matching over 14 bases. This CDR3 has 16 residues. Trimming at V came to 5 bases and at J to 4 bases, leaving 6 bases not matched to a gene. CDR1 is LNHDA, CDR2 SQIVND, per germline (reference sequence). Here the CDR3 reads CASSLGTSGSRETQYF. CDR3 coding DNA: TGTGCCAGTAGTCTTGGGACTAGCGGGAGTCGAGAGACCCAGTACTTC. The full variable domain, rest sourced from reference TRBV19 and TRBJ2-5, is DGGITQSPKYLFRKEGQNVTLSCEQNLNHDAMYWYRQDPGQGLRLIYYSQIVNDFQKGDIAEGYSVSREKKESFPLTVTSAQKNPTAFYLCASSLGTSGSRETQYFGPGTRLLVL.

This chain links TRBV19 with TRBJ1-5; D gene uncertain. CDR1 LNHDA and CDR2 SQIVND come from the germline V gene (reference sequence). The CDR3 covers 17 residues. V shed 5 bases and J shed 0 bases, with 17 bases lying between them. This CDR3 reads CASSPGLARHSNQPQHF. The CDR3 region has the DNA TGTGCCAGTAGTCCCGGACTGGCCAGACATAGCAATCAGCCCCAGCATTTT.

Written as DNA, the CDR3 is TGTGCCAGTCCGAACAGGATTAACACTGAAGCTTTCTTT. Translating gives CASPNRINTEAFF. This chain connects TRBV6-1 to TRBJ1-1; TRBD1 might be the D (5 bases). The CDR3 runs 13 residues. Trimming took off 9 bases at V and 2 bases at J, with 13 bases between the two ends. CDR1 and CDR2 from the germline V gene are MNHNS and SASEGT.

This CDR3 is CASSESGGYTF. The CDR3 DNA sequence: TGTGCCAGCAGTGAATCGGGTGGCTACACCTTC. The V gene is TRBV25-1, the J gene TRBJ1-2; D remains unclear. Trimming cost V 1 base and J 7 bases, with 4 bases left between them. The germline V gene encodes CDR1 MGHDK and CDR2 SYGVNS. The CDR3 totals 11 residues.

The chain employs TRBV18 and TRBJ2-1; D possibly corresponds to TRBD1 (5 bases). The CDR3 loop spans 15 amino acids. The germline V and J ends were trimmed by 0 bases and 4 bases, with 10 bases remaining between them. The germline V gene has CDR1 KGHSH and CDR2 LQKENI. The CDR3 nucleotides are TGTGCCAGCTCACCACCCAGGACACGTTACAATGAGCAGTTCTTC. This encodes CASSPPRTRYNEQFF.

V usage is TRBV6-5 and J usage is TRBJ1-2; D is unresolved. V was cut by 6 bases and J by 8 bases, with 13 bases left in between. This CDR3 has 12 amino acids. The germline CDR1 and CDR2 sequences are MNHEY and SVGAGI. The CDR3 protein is CASRTTSGGYTF. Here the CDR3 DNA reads TGTGCCAGCAGAACTACTTCCGGGGGCTACACCTTC.

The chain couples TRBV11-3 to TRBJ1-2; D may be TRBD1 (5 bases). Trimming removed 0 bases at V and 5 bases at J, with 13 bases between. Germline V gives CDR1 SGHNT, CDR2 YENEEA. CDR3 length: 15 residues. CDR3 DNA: TGTGCCAGCAGCTTAGACGCTGACAGCCGATATGGCTACACCTTC. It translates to CASSLDADSRYGYTF.

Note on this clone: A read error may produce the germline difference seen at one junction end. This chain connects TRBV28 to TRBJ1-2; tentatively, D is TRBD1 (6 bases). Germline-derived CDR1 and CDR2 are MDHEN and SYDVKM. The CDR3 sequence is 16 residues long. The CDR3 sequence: CASSLFPGQINYGYTF. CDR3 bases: TGTGCCAGCAGCTTATTTCCGGGACAAATAAACTATGGCTACACCTTC.

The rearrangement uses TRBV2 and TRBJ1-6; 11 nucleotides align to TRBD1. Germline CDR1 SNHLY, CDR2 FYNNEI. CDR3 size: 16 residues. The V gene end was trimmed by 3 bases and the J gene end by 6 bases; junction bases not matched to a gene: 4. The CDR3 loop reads CASSEDRGLSNSPLHF. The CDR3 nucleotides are TGTGCCAGCAGTGAGGACAGGGGGCTTAGTAATTCACCCCTCCACTTT.

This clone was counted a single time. The CDR3 sequence is CASSVGIGDFAEAFF. The CDR3, as DNA: TGTGCCAGCAGCGTAGGAATCGGGGATTTCGCTGAAGCTTTCTTT. V gene TRBV9 combines with J gene TRBJ1-1, with no clear D. The germline V and J ends were trimmed by 0 bases and 6 bases, with 15 bases remaining between them. CDR1 SGDLS and CDR2 YYNGEE come from the germline V gene. This CDR3 comprises 15 residues. Full variable domain (remainder filled in from reference TRBV9 and TRBJ1-1): DSGVTQTPKHLITATGQRVTLRCSPRSGDLSVYWYQQSLDQGLQFLIQYYNGEERAKGNILERFSAQQFPDLHSELNLSSLELGDSALYFCASSVGIGDFAEAFFGQGTRLTVV.

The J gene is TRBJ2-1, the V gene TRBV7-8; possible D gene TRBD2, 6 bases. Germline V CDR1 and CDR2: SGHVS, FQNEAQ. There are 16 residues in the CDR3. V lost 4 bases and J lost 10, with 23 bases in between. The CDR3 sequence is CASSYRELAGIQEQFF. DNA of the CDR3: TGTGCCAGCAGCTACCGGGAACTAGCTGGCATCCAAGAGCAGTTCTTC.

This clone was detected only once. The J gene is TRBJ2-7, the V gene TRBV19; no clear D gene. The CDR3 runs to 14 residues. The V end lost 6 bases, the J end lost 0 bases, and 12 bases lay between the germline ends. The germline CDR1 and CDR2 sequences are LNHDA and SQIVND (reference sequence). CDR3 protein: CASSPFGGSYEQYV. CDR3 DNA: TGTGCCAGTAGCCCCTTTGGCGGCTCCTACGAGCAGTACGTC.

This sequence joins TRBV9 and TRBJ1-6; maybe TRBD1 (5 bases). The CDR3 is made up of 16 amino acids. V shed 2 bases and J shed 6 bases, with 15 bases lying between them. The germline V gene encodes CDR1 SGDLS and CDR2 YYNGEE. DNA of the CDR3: TGTGCCAGCAGCGTTACCCAGGGTGTCGGTAATTCACCCCTCCACTTT. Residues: CASSVTQGVGNSPLHF.

DNA for the CDR3: TGTGCCAGCCGGGACTGGAGCACAGATACGCAGTATTTT. Translated: CASRDWSTDTQYF. This chain joins TRBV2 and TRBJ2-3; possible D gene TRBD2, 6 bases. Germline V CDR1 and CDR2: SNHLY, FYNNEI. Trimming removed 8 bases at V and 0 bases at J, with 9 bases between. This CDR3 region has 13 residues.

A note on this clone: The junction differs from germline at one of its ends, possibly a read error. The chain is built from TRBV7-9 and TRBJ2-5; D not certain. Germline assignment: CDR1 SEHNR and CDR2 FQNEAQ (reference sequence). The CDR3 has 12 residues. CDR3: CASGFIRETQYF. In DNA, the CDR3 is TGTGCCAGCGGCTTTATCCGAGAGACCCAGTACTTC.